This TCR beta chain was identified during a study of cytomegalovirus exposure and HLA in healthy donors (dated by TCRdb to 2016 to 2017). A note on the overall study: An earlier analysis of fewer than 750 of the donors reported about 300 Gb of sequence data and 117 million unique TCR beta sequences obtained from about 180 million T cells. Alongside the repertoire data, information on donor age, sex, ethnicity and CMV serostatus was compiled. On average, 235,054 unique TCR beta nucleotide sequences were sequenced per donor among some 420 genotyped donors of the cohort, with 15% to 20% of those sequences being non-productive. Of the 398 genotyped donors, approximately 83% fell in the genetic ancestry cluster associated with self-reported Caucasian donors. In the later analysis, no new phenotypic data were used to find candidate immune exposures; instead, reliance was placed on TCR beta sequences and their occurrence across donors. All discovery cohort repertoires had been generated using a single sequencing platform. The aim of the study was to test whether cataloging public T cell receptors could identify signatures of past pathogen exposure. An earlier analysis of fewer than 700 of the donors applied high-throughput TCR beta sequencing to assess whether each TCR beta V gene segment acted as functional or pseudogenic. An early release that covered about 600 HLA-typed donors contained about 300 gigabases of sequencing data and about 93 million unique TCR sequences. Both class I and class II loci were covered by HLA typing, at four-digit resolution. In a later analysis, previously published TCR beta repertoires from 670 or so donors were re-analyzed and high-resolution HLA genotyping was added so that TCR occurrence patterns could be studied. The study used immunosequencing to profile the T cell repertoires of approximately 640 subjects and linked those repertoires to cytomegalovirus serostatus. In a later genetic analysis, genome-wide SNP genotypes for about three fifths of the roughly 670 donors were used, and that subset was treated as a discovery cohort. Typing coverage varied by locus: roughly 629-640 donors for A, B, C, DRB1 and DQB1; roughly 510 for DQA1; around 610 for DPA1; 450 to 480 for DPB1. To predict cytomegalovirus infection status, the study brought together high-throughput TCR immunosequencing, statistical association of individual TCRs with disease status, and machine learning. About five DR-DQ haplotypes were handled as single units for association and clustering because linkage in the cohort was strong. In addition to the first cohort of approximately 670 subjects, a separate validation cohort of 130 or so different subjects was used. Summary of the overall study and its limitations: According to a later genetic analysis, donors in an Asian-associated ancestry cluster had fewer N-insertions in productive TCRs than the approximately 610-donor mean. The authors suggested that the approach could potentially be extended to other disease states and immunological phenotypes. This cohort had only TCR beta chains sequenced, and the lack of alpha or paired-chain data limited which features could be detected. A further reported finding was that TCR beta sequences accurately predicted the HLA-A and HLA-B alleles for most subjects in the first cohort. A total of some 180 TCR beta chains were listed by the study as associated with cytomegalovirus. Presence/absence analyses assumed roughly uniform sequencing depth across donors, an assumption that may not hold. In an earlier analysis of 450 to 750 of the donors, most TCR beta V segments appeared in productive rearrangements about 90% or about 30% of the time, broadly matching IMGT annotations. The classifier was reported to diagnose cytomegalovirus status with high specificity and sensitivity in both the original cohort and the validation cohort. Several of the top co-occurrence clusters appeared to be linked to parvovirus B19, influenza, CMV and Epstein-Barr virus, according to a later analysis. Most TCR sequences were seen in very few donors, while some public TCRs were found in many individuals. Correlated functional status among segregating V segments might be attributable to linkage disequilibrium, but an unknown experimental factor could not be ruled out. According to a later analysis, most CMV-associated TCR beta chains appeared to be HLA-restricted, and the HLA associations seemed to be driven largely by CMV exposure. When HLA alleles, especially DR and DQ, strongly co-occurred, attributing TCR associations to individual alleles was difficult. Because counts were too low, some 17 rarely observed V segments, including chromosome 9 orphons, were excluded from the earlier analysis of some 590 of the donors. In a later analysis, 16,951 TCR beta sequences were associated with specific HLA alleles at a false discovery rate of 0.05. In a later analysis, TCR association rates were found to vary across HLA loci, with the most associated TCRs seen for DRB1 alleles and the fewest for HLA-C alleles. A few of the identified cytomegalovirus-associated TCR beta chains were confirmed in vitro to be specific for cytomegalovirus antigens. Because some donors lacked HLA typing at each locus, the association tests relied only on the typed subset. An association between a missense DCLRE1C variant and V-gene and J-gene trimming of TCR beta chains was found in a later genetic analysis and replicated in an independent cohort. The 87-base-pair reads could not distinguish some IMGT-functional V segments, including TRBV6-2 and TRBV6-3, so those segments were excluded. The only immune exposure information available for the cohort was CMV serostatus. A cluster of highly shared sequence variants was judged likely to represent a technical artifact of the sequencing pipeline. A later analysis found that HLA-associated TCR beta chains were more clonally expanded and had lower generation probabilities than equally common non-associated chains.

V is trimmed back by 7 bases and J by 2 bases, and the junction contains 4 bases that no gene match accounts for. According to the germline V gene, CDR1 reads SQVTM and CDR2 reads ANQGSEA. From cysteine to phenylalanine, the CDR3 is 13 amino acids long. Only the CDR3 region is kept as DNA, spanning 39 bases read in frame from base 1. The cohort consisted of fewer than 700 healthy bone marrow donors. At the time of sampling, all cohort members were nominally healthy, though unrecorded immune exposures were likely present. The donor was CMV seronegative and belonged to the group of around 350 seronegative cohort members. Every donor gave a peripheral blood sample, and the peripheral blood mononuclear cells from that sample were used for TCR beta sequencing. Genomic DNA was extracted from the blood cell samples with the Qiagen DNeasy Blood Extraction Kit. Worth noting for this clone: The target of this receptor is not known. Within one base of it there is no much larger clone, and no base qualities were kept.

Libraries came from the immunoSEQ multiplex PCR assay. For the multiplex PCR, a mixture combining 60 forward primers for TCR Vbeta segments and 13 reverse primers for TCR Jbeta segments was used. A multiplex PCR assay on genomic DNA amplified the CDR3 region of rearranged TCR beta genes. Amplified TCR beta libraries were sequenced as 87-base-pair reads on the Illumina HiSeq System. Concerning the study's data processing: A later analysis tallied around 87 million unique TCR beta chains across the 700 or so repertoires, and about 10 million of those chains were shared by two or more donors. To remove PCR and sequencing errors, raw reads were error-corrected and collapsed into unique sequences using a nearest-neighbor algorithm that merged closely related sequences. To assign V, D and J gene segments, CDR3 sequences were aligned to IMGT reference sequences. For a sequence to be retained, at least a six-nucleotide match to both a V gene segment and a J gene segment was required. A rearrangement was called productive if the CDR3 had no stop codons and remained in frame with V and J, and every other rearrangement was called non-productive. CDR3 was defined according to IMGT convention as the region running from the second conserved V-encoded cysteine to the conserved J-encoded phenylalanine. The earlier analysis of 500 to 600 of the donors excluded sequences that lacked an unambiguous match to a single V gene segment. In an earlier analysis of several hundred of the donors, V segments were called functional above 56.7% productive rearrangements and were called segregating when the between-donor standard deviation exceeded 5%. A statistical classification framework was developed to diagnose cytomegalovirus status using the catalog of TCR beta chain sequences. In a later analysis, V and J genes were assigned by comparing TCR nucleotide sequences against IMGT/GENE-DB human TR gene sequences. In a later analysis, CDR3 sequences and most-parsimonious VDJ recombination scenarios were assigned using the TCRdist pipeline. A later analysis defined each TCR beta chain by its CDR3 amino acid sequence plus V-gene family, and excluded reads lacking a unique V-gene family. A later analysis removed 500 to 650 highly shared, low-generation-probability nucleotide sequences to deal with suspected cross-contamination and a sequencing artifact. For each public chain, a later analysis derived a clonal expansion index from normalized ranks of inferred template counts within each repertoire. A later analysis computed generation probabilities with a VDJ recombination model fitted to out-of-frame rearrangements, and checked the results against IGoR. A later analysis scored TCR-TCR, TCR-HLA and TCR-CMV co-occurrence with hypergeometric tests, applying a repertoire-size bias correction to TCR pairs. False discovery rates were estimated in a later analysis by permuting HLA or CMV assignments 20 times. In a later analysis, co-occurring TCRs were grouped using DBSCAN, and TCRdist sequence similarity was added for clustering within HLA-allele-positive subsets. For co-occurrence clustering, repertoires with fewer than 30,000 or more than 120,000 public chains were excluded, along with about five repertoires with anomalous nucleotide sharing. TCRdb retrieved this table from immuneACCESS and kept in-frame rearrangements only. Not all clones are present; in checked studies, unresolved V genes account for under half, and no reason is known for the remainder. V, J and clone size derive from that table, while D and trimming were established from the DNA sequence. The sample includes approximately 170,000 clones, with about 64% observed a single time. 1.1% to 1.5% of the sample is taken by the ten largest.

Sequencing was carried out using PBMCs. This TCR was sampled from a man aged 45-65 years in good health and CMV-seronegative. Rearrangement joined TRBV29-1 to TRBJ2-3; 9 bases in between match TRBD2. The sequence in DNA is TGCAGCGCCCCTAGCGGGGTCACAGATACGCAGTATTTT. This sequence encodes CSAPSGVTDTQYF.